The clone carrying this T cell receptor (beta chain) was detected only a few times. For CDR3 and TCR beta VDJ profiling, genomic DNA was the template used. In TCRdb, the reads were re-called with MiXCR into one record per CDR3 protein. The sample yields 75,000 to 80,000 distinct CDR3 sequences, about three quarters seen once. This sample was included in a study of CD8+CD57+ T cells in acquired aplastic anemia. Sequencing was done on patients that had shown CD8+CD57+ cell expansion by flow cytometry. Severe acquired aplastic anemia affected all patients. CDR3 length: 13 residues. The V and J ends lost 1 base and 4 bases respectively, with 8 bases between them. Germline V CDR1 and CDR2: DFQATT, SNEGSKA (reference sequence).

The sample taken for sequencing was sorted CD4+, CD8+, or CD8+CD57+ T cells (not recorded which) from PBMCs. The genes are TRBV20-1 and TRBJ1-5; no definite D call. The receptor was isolated from a human donor with aplastic anemia. The CDR3 region is CSARGDRNQPQHF. Written as DNA, the CDR3 is TGCAGTGCTAGAGGCGACCGGAATCAGCCCCAGCATTTT.